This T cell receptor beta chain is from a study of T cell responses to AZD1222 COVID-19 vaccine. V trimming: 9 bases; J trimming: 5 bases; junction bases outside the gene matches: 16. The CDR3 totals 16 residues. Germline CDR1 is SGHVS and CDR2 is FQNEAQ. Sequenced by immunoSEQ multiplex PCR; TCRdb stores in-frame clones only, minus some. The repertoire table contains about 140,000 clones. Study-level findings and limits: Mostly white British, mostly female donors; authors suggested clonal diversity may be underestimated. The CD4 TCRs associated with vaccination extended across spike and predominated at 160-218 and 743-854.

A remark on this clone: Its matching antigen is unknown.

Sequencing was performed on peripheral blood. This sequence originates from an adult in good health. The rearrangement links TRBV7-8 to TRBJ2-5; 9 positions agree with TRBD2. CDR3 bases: TGTGCCAGTGGTTCTTCCGGGACTAGCTTTTTTGAGACCCAGTACTTC. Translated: CASGSSGTSFFETQYF.